The rows below give T cell receptor beta chains drawn from one sample of a study of blood T cell repertoires in COVID-19. Repertoires were generated with immunoSEQ multiplex PCR, while TCRdb's copy carries only in-frame clones and drops some. The sample lists 300,000 or so clones, just under 90% occurring once. The sample taken for sequencing was peripheral blood. The receptors stem from a woman between 40 and 50 years old with acute or convalescent COVID-19. CDR3s include the opening cysteine and the closing phenylalanine or tryptophan. The D gene is left open where the match is weak. Rows give clone size only sometimes, using once, few, many, or a class for an expanded clone.

j_call v_call clone_size d_call cdr3_nt cdr3_aa
TRBJ2-1 TRBV2 . TRBD2 TGTGCCAGCAGTGGTAGTAGTCTAGCGGGGATCTACAATGAGCAGTTCTTC CASSGSSLAGIYNEQFF
TRBJ2-5 TRBV5-1 . TRBD2 TGCGCCAGCAGCCTGACTAGCGGAGAGACCCAGTACTTC CASSLTSGETQYF
TRBJ2-2 TRBV6-5 . . TGTGCCAGCAGGTCAGGGTCGAACACCGGGGAGCTGTTTTTT CASRSGSNTGELFF
TRBJ1-2 TRBV5-4 few . TGTGCCAGCAGCTTGGGCGGCGATTACTATGGCTACACCTTC CASSLGGDYYGYTF
TRBJ1-1 TRBV19 . . TGTGCCAGTAACCAGCGAGGCCGGTTGATGAACACTGAAGCTTTCTTT CASNQRGRLMNTEAFF
TRBJ1-4 TRBV4-2 . TRBD1 TGTGCCAGCAGCCTCGAGGGGACAGGGGGCTTTGAGGAAAAACTGTTTTTT CASSLEGTGGFEEKLFF
TRBJ1-2 TRBV3-1/TRBV3-2 . . TGTGCCAGCAGCCAAGGGAGAGATAACTATGGCTACACCTTC CASSQGRDNYGYTF
TRBJ1-1 TRBV27 . . TGTGCCAGCAGTAATATCAGGGGTCTCGAGAGAACTTTCTTT CASSNIRGLERTFF
TRBJ2-2 TRBV4-1 . TRBD1 TGCGCCAGCAGCCACGCAAGGACAGGGGACACCGGGGAGCTGTTTTTT CASSHARTGDTGELFF
TRBJ1-6 TRBV11-2 . . TGTGCCAGCAGCGCGAGCTCCTATAATTCACCCCTCCACTTT CASSASSYNSPLHF
TRBJ2-3 TRBV6-1 . TRBD2 TGTGCCAGCAGTGTTACTAGCGGGGGGACCACAGATACGCAGTATTTT CASSVTSGGTTDTQYF
TRBJ1-2 TRBV5-8 . . TGTGCCAGCAGCTTGCGGGGCTATGGCTACACCTTC CASSLRGYGYTF
TRBJ2-2 TRBV5-6 . . TGTGCCAGCAGCTTGGGTACAGCGAACACCGGGGAGCTGTTTTTT CASSLGTANTGELFF
TRBJ1-3 TRBV28 once TRBD1 TGTGCCAGCAGCTTTGGGACAGCTAGGCTCTCTGGAAACACCATATATTTT CASSFGTARLSGNTIYF
TRBJ2-2 TRBV5-1 . TRBD1 TGCGCCAGCAGCACCGGACAGGGGCCTTCGAACACCGGGGAGCTGTTTTTT CASSTGQGPSNTGELFF
TRBJ1-2 TRBV5-5 . TRBD1 TGTGCCAGCAGCCTAGGACAGGGTCTATCCTATGGCTACACCTTC CASSLGQGLSYGYTF
TRBJ1-2 TRBV5-6 . TRBD1 TGTGCCAGCAGCCTTACCCACAGGGGTGGCTTTGGGGGCTACACCTTC CASSLTHRGGFGGYTF
TRBJ1-2 TRBV30 . . TGTGCCTGGAGTGTAAGGGGCTATGGCTACACCTTC CAWSVRGYGYTF
TRBJ2-1 TRBV6-4 few . TGTGCCAGCAGTGACTCGAGGCAGGGAGGAGATGAGCAGTTCTTC CASSDSRQGGDEQFF
TRBJ1-5 TRBV19 few . TGTGCCAGTAGTACAGGGGACTATAGCAATCAGCCCCAGCATTTT CASSTGDYSNQPQHF
TRBJ2-3 TRBV2 . . TGTGCCAGCAGTGAACAGACGGGTGCGGATACGCAGTATTTT CASSEQTGADTQYF
TRBJ1-3 TRBV5-1 . TRBD1 TGCGCCAGCAGCTTGGTAATTCAGGGGGCGACTTATGGAAACACCATATATTTT CASSLVIQGATYGNTIYF
TRBJ1-2 TRBV5-6 . TRBD1 TGTGCCAGCAGCTTACAAACAGGGGTCTATGGCTACACCTTC CASSLQTGVYGYTF
TRBJ1-5 TRBV6-1 once TRBD1 TGTGCCAGCAGTGAAGCAGGACAGGGTTGGCAGCCCCAGCATTTT CASSEAGQGWQPQHF
TRBJ2-1 TRBV5-5 . TRBD1 TGTGCCAGCAGCTTGGTCCCGACAGGGCAGCAGTTCTTC CASSLVPTGQQFF
TRBJ1-2 TRBV4-1 . . TGCGCCAGCACCCCAAGAAGCCTCTGGGGGGGGCTCTATGGCTACACCTTC CASTPRSLWGGLYGYTF
TRBJ2-3 TRBV3-1/TRBV3-2 few TRBD1 TGTGCCAGCAGCCAAGATCGAGGGGGCACTAGCACAGATACGCAGTATTTT CASSQDRGGTSTDTQYF
TRBJ1-1 TRBV7-6 . . TGTGCCAGCAGCTTAGAGGTGCGGGGGGTGAACACTGAAGCTTTCTTT CASSLEVRGVNTEAFF
TRBJ2-1 TRBV9 once . TGTGCCAGCAGCCCGCGGGGGGGACAGGTGAATGAGCAGTTCTTC CASSPRGGQVNEQFF
TRBJ1-2 TRBV7-3 . . TGTGCCAGCAGCTTGGGAGGGAAGGATGGCTACACCTTC CASSLGGKDGYTF
TRBJ2-3 TRBV4-2 . . TGTGCCAGCAGCCAGGCCCTGAATACGCAGTATTTT CASSQALNTQYF
TRBJ1-5 TRBV19 few TRBD1 TGTGCCAGTAGTATAGATCCAGGGGGAGTTCAGCCCCAGCATTTT CASSIDPGGVQPQHF
TRBJ2-3 TRBV27 . . TGTGCCAGCAGTAACGCCAGGGGCACAGATACGCAGTATTTT CASSNARGTDTQYF
TRBJ2-1 TRBV30 . TRBD2 TGTGCCTGGAGCAGACTAGCGGGACAGGCCATTTTGGACAATGAGCAGTTCTTC CAWSRLAGQAILDNEQFF
TRBJ1-5 TRBV7-8 . TRBD1 TGTGCCAGCAGCGTTACAGGGGCGAGTGGCAATCAGCCCCAGCATTTT CASSVTGASGNQPQHF
TRBJ1-3 TRBV9 . . TGTGCCAGCAGCGTAGGAGGGCGAAAAGGAAACACCATATATTTT CASSVGGRKGNTIYF
TRBJ1-5 TRBV5-6 . TRBD1 TGTGCCAGCAGCTTGTCAGGGACAGGGGGCGCGGATAGCAATCAGCCCCAGCATTTT CASSLSGTGGADSNQPQHF
TRBJ1-1 TRBV3-1/TRBV3-2 . . TGTGCAAGCGGGGCAGGGCGCACTGAAGCTTTCTTT CASGAGRTEAFF
TRBJ1-6 TRBV19 . . TGTGCCAGTAGTATCCGCAGTTCCTATAATTCACCCCTCCACTTT CASSIRSSYNSPLHF
TRBJ1-3 TRBV3-1/TRBV3-2 . . TGTGCCAGCAGCCGGCCAGGTGAGGGAAACACCATATATTTT CASSRPGEGNTIYF
TRBJ1-2 TRBV24-1 once . TGTGCCACCAGTGACCCGAATTCCGGACGGGGGGACTATGGCTACACCTTC CATSDPNSGRGDYGYTF
TRBJ2-3 TRBV7-2 . TRBD1 TGTGCCAGCAGCTCCGGACAGGGGAACACAGATACGCAGTATTTT CASSSGQGNTDTQYF
TRBJ1-2 TRBV18 . . TGTGCCAGCTCACCAGACAGGAACTATGGCTACACCTTC CASSPDRNYGYTF
TRBJ2-5 TRBV4-2 . TRBD1 TGTGCCAGCAGCCAACCCTTGGACAGGGGAGAGACCCAGTACTTC CASSQPLDRGETQYF
TRBJ2-5 TRBV5-6 . . TGTGCCAGCAGCTTTAAAATAGCGGATACAGAGACCCAGTACTTC CASSFKIADTETQYF
TRBJ1-1 TRBV5-6 . . TGTGCCAGCAGCCCGGTCACAGGAGAAGCTTTCTTT CASSPVTGEAFF
TRBJ1-5 TRBV4-1 . TRBD1 TGCGCCAGCAGCCGCGGACAGGGGAGGAATCAGCCCCAGCATTTT CASSRGQGRNQPQHF
TRBJ1-4 TRBV15 . . TGTGCCACCAGCCTACTTGAGGAAAAACTGTTTTTT CATSLLEEKLFF
TRBJ1-1 TRBV10-3 . . TGTGCCATCAACTCGAGGCCTCCCGACACTGAAGCTTTCTTT CAINSRPPDTEAFF
TRBJ2-2 TRBV5-1 . . TGCGCCAGCAGCTTGTTTCTGGGGGCGCAGCCCGGGGAGCTGTTTTTT CASSLFLGAQPGELFF
TRBJ2-3 TRBV9 . TRBD2 TGTGCCAGCAGCGTAGGGCTAGCGGGCGCCGGTATAGATACGCAGTATTTT CASSVGLAGAGIDTQYF